This TCR beta chain was retrieved from a study of T cell responses to AZD1222 COVID-19 vaccine. Method: immunoSEQ multiplex PCR; TCRdb's copy keeps in-frame clones and lacks some. This sample has approximately 82,000 clones, with roughly 90% found just once. This clone occurred once. Its antigen is unknown. Second-dose schedules of about 4 or about 12 weeks were combined. Study-wide points: Baseline seropositivity characterized only a handful of AZD1222 recipients. Clonal diversity was possibly underestimated; the donors were predominantly white British and more often female. With dominance at 160-218 and 743-854, vaccine-associated CD4 TCRs spanned spike.

The CDR3 is made up of 15 amino acids. Germline CDR1 reads MDHEN; CDR2 reads SYDVKM. Between the trimmed V and J ends, which lost 5 bases and 4 bases, there was a span of 17 bases. The sequencing here drew on peripheral blood, taken 28 days after the second AZD1222 dose. This sequence originates from an adult who received the AZD1222 COVID-19 vaccine. V gene TRBV28 combines with J gene TRBJ1-2, with TRBD1 as a possible D gene (6 bases). For the CDR3, the DNA is TGTGCCAGCAGTCCCGTGGGGGCGGGGATCTATGGCTACACCTTC. Protein product: CASSPVGAGIYGYTF.